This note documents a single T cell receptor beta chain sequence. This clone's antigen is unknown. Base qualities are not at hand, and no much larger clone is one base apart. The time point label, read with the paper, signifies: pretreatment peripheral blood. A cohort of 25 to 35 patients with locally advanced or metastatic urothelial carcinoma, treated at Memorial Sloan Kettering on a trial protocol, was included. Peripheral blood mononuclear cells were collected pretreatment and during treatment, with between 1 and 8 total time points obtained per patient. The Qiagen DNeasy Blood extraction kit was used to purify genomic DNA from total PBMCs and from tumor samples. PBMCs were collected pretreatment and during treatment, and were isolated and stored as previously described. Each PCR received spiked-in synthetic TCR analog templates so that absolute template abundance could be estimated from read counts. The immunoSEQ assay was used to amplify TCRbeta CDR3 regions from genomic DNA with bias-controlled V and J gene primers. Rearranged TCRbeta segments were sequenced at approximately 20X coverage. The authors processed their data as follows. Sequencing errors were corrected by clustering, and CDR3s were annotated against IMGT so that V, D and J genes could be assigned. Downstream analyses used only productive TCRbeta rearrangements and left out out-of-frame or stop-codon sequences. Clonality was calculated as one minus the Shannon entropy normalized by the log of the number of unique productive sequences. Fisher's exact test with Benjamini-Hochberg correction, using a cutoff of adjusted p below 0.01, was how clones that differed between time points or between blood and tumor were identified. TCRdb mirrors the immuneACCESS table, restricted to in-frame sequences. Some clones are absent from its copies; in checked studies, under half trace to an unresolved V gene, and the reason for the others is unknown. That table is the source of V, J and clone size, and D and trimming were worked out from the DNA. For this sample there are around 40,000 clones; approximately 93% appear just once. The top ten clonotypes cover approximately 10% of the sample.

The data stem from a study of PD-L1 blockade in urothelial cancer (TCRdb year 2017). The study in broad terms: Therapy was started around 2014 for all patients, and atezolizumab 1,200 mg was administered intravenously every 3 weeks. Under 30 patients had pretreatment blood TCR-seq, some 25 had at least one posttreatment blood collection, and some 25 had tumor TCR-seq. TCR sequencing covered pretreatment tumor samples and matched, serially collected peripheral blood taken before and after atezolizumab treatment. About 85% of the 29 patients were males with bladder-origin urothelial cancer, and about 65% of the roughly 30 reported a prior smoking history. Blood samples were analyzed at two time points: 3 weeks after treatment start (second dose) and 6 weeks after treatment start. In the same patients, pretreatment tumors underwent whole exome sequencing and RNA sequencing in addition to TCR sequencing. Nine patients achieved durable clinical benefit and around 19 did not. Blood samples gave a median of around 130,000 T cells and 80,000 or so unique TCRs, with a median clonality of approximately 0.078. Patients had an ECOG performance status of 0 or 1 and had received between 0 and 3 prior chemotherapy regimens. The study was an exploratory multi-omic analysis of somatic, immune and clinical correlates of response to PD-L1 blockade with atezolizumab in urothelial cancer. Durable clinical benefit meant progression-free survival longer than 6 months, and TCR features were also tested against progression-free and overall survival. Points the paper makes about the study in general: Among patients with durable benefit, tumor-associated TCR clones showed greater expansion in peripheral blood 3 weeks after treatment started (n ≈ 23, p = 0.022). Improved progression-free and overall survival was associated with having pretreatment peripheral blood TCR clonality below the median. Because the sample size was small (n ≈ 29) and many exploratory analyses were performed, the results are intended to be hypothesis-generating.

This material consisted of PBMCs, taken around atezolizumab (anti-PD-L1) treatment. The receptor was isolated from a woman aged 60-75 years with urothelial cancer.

The CDR3 sequence is CASSLRQKYNEQFF. Read as DNA, the sequence is TGCGCCAGCAGCTTGAGACAGAAATACAATGAGCAGTTCTTC. Recombination joined TRBV5-1 with TRBJ2-1; the best D guess is TRBD1, with 5 bases matching. The germline ends are 9 bases apart after V is trimmed by 1 base and J by 4 bases. CDR1 and CDR2 (SGHRS, YFSETQ) derive from the germline V gene. From cysteine to phenylalanine, the CDR3 is 14 amino acids long. Only CDR3 DNA is held: 42 bases, read in frame from base 1.